This T cell receptor (beta chain) was recovered during a study of T cells in Graves' hyperthyroidism and ophthalmopathy (dated by TCRdb to between 2019 and 2020). For context, the study as a whole: Peripheral blood was sampled at the time of initial diagnosis, prior to any treatment. Whether ophthalmopathy could be predicted prospectively was tested in an independent validation cohort made up of under 20 hyperthyroidism patients plus 17 patients who later progressed to ophthalmopathy. Once sampling was done, hyperthyroidism patients were given methimazole at a starting dose of 30 mg daily, whereas ophthalmopathy patients were given high-dose intravenous methylprednisolone. The roughly 100 discovery patients were randomly divided into training and test sets at a 7:3 ratio. Thyroid tissue and blood T-cell repertoires from more than 5 Graves' hyperthyroidism patients were also compared in the study. The paper reports TCR Vbeta CDR3 sequencing of some 140 peripheral blood samples: approximately 41 ophthalmopathy, fewer than 80 hyperthyroidism and 17 progressor patients. To identify TCR V-J signatures that set the groups apart, the researchers used a discovery cohort of about a hundred patients, made up of 40 to 45 with Graves' ophthalmopathy and about 60 with stable Graves' hyperthyroidism. Study-wide findings and limitations: No statistical method was used to set the sample size in advance, and investigators knew the group allocation. A 13 V-J signature model separated ophthalmopathy from stable hyperthyroidism, with over 85% sensitivity and roughly 84% specificity in cross-validation and 80%/75% in testing. In validation, the model predicted progression to ophthalmopathy with 55% to 71% sensitivity and less than 80% specificity, a median of about 6.7 months before onset. Most expanded thyroid clonotypes (frequency above 0.001) were also found in blood, which suggests that blood repertoires may mirror thyroid immune responses.

CDR1 MNHEY and CDR2 SMNVEV are derived from the germline V gene (reference sequence). Measured from the cysteine to the phenylalanine, the CDR3 is 14 residues long. Only CDR3 DNA is held: 42 bases, read in frame from base 1. After removal of 5 bases from V and 3 bases from J, the junction retains 7 bases not matched to a gene. Amplification of TCR beta CDR3 regions was carried out from RNA transcripts. The first round of RT-PCR for the TCR CDR3 was performed with the HTBI primer set and the Qiagen OneStep RT-PCR kit. A second multiplex PCR round built the libraries, followed by size selection and purification. The libraries were sequenced on an Illumina HiSeq2000 using paired-end 100 bp reads. The study's own analysis went as follows. SOAPnuke was used to process the raw data, removing reads that contained adapters or uncalled bases, had a mean Phred below 15, or lacked an exact match to the constant primer or identifier. COPE v1.2.5 was used to merge the high-quality paired reads, and each unique nucleotide sequence was defined as a clonotype. MiTCR v1.1 was used to align clonotypes to the IMGT TRBV, TRBD and TRBJ reference segments. The analysis included only V-J combinations with a frequency above 0.0001, which together covered more than 99% of the repertoires. The TCS score was defined as F50 (clonal expansion) divided by E x V (chaos), with BLOSUM62-based TCRdist calculated between CDR3 peptides within each V-J. Welch's t-statistics and random forest reduced just over 500 V-J features to 13, which were used in a naive Bayes classifier (R e1071). The public reads were quality trimmed at Q25 with fastp and then assembled into clones with MiXCR by TCRdb, keeping productive beta chains. All rows with the same CDR3 protein become a single entry with the most common DNA and genes. These V and J calls originate from TCRdb's pipeline instead of the authors' own analysis. The sample yields under 650,000 distinct CDR3 sequences; around 16% were counted once. In total, the top ten clones hold around 3.9% of the sample.

The table lists this clonotype with a few counts. The antigen it binds to is not known. Base quality data are lacking; no much larger clone is found one base away. Stable Graves' hyperthyroidism was defined as the absence of progression to ophthalmopathy over 18 months of follow-up. Hyperthyroidism patients were aged 18 to 65 years and newly diagnosed, with disease duration of less than 2 months. Any patient with an uncontrolled infection, another autoimmune disease, pregnancy or lactation was excluded. Clinical symptoms, serum thyroxine and TRAb, thyroid ultrasound, and orbital computed tomography formed the basis for the diagnoses. Ficoll-Paque density gradient centrifugation was used to isolate PBMCs from 9.5 to 10 ml of fresh peripheral blood. Total RNA was extracted with Trizol reagent, and quality was checked on an Agilent 2100 Bioanalyzer.

The sequenced material came from blood. The TCR originated in a woman aged 30 to 39 with Graves' hyperthyroidism. The sequence joins TRBV27 to TRBJ2-7; 7 middle bases align to TRBD1. The DNA sequence reads TGTGCCAGCAGTCAGACAGGGTCCCTCTACGAGCAGTACTTC. This translates into CASSQTGSLYEQYF.